This T cell receptor beta chain was sequenced for a study of cytomegalovirus exposure and HLA in healthy donors. At least ten counts were recorded for this clone. V was clipped by 7 bases and J by 2 bases; unmatched bases: 7. CDR1 and CDR2 from the germline V gene are LNHDA and SQIVND (reference sequence). The CDR3 spans 15 residues. 13 Jbeta primers and 60 Vbeta primers were used for the PCR. The data were produced by immunoSEQ multiplex PCR, yet TCRdb's version contains in-frame clones alone and is incomplete. Here the sample spans some 150,000 clones, about 79% being singletons. This sequence joins TRBV19 and TRBJ2-1, with 8 bases aligning to TRBD1. This sequence originates from a man between 35 and 55 years old in good health and CMV-seropositive. The specimen sequenced was PBMCs. The CDR3 here is CASNPTGEPYNEQFF. The CDR3 bases are TGTGCCAGTAACCCGACAGGGGAGCCCTACAATGAGCAGTTCTTC. Using reference TRBV19 and TRBJ2-1 for the parts outside the CDR3, the full variable domain is DGGITQSPKYLFRKEGQNVTLSCEQNLNHDAMYWYRQDPGQGLRLIYYSQIVNDFQKGDIAEGYSVSREKKESFPLTVTSAQKNPTAFYLCASNPTGEPYNEQFFGPGTRLTVL.